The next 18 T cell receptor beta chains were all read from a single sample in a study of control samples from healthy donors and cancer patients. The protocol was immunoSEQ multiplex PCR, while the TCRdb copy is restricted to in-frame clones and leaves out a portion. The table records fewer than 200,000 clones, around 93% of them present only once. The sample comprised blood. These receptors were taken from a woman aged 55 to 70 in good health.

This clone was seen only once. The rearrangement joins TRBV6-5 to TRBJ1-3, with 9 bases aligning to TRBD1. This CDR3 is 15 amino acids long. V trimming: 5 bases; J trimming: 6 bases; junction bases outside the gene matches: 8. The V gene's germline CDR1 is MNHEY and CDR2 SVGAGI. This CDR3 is CASSPMVQGANTIYF. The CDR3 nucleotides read TGTGCCAGCAGTCCCATGGTACAGGGGGCAAACACCATATATTTT.

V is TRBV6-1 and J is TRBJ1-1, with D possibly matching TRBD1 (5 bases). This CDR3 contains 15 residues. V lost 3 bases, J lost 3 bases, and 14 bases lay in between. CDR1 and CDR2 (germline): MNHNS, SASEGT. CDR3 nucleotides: TGTGCCAGCAGTGAGGGGCAGGTAATAGACACTGAAGCTTTCTTT. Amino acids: CASSEGQVIDTEAFF.

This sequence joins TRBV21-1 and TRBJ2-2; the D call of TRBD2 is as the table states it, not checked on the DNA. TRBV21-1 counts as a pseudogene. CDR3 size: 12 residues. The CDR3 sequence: CASSPHSRGAVF. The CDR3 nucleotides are TGTGCCAGCAGCCCGCATTCCCGGGGAGCTGTTTTT.

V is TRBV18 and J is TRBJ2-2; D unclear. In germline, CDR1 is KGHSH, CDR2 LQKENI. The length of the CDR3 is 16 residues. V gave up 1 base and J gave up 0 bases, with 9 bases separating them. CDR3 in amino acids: CASSPQSQANTGELFF. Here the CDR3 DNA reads TGTGCCAGCTCACCACAATCCCAGGCGAACACCGGGGAGCTGTTTTTT.

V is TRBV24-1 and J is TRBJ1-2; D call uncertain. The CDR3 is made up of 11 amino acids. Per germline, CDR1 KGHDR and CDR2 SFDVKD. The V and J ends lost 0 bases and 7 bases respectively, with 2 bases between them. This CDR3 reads CATSDLGGYTF. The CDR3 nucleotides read TGTGCCACCAGTGATTTGGGTGGCTACACCTTC.

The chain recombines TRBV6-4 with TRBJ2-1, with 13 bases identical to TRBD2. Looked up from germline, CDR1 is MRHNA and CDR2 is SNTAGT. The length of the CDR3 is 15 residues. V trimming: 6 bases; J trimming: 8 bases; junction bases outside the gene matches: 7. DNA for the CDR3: TGTGCCAGCAGCCTTACTAGCGGGGGGGCCTATGAGCAGTTCTTC. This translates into CASSLTSGGAYEQFF.

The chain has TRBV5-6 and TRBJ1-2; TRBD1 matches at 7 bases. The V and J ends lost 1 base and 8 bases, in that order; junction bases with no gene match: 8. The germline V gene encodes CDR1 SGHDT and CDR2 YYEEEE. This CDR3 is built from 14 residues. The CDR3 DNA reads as TGTGCCAGCAGCTTGACAGGGGCCTTATTCGGCTACACCTTC. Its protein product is CASSLTGALFGYTF.

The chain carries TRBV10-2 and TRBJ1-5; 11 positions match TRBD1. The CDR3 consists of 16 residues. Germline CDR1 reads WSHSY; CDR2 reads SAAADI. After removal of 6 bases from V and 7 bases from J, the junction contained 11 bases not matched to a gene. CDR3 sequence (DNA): TGCGCCAGCAGAAGGGACAGGGGGTCATTTTTCCAGCCCCAGCATTTT. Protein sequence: CASRRDRGSFFQPQHF.

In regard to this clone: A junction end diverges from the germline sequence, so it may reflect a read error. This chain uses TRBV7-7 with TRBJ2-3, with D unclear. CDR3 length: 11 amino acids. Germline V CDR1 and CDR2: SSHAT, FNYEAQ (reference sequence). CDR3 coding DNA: TGTGCTAGCAGCCTTTGCGGCCCGCAGTATTTT. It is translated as CASSLCGPQYF.

CDR3 in DNA: TGTGCCAGCAGCCTCCGGACCGGGGGTAGCACCTCGAATAGCGAGCAGTACTTC. Protein sequence: CASSLRTGGSTSNSEQYF. The chain links TRBV6-2 or TRBV6-3 to TRBJ2-7; perhaps TRBD2 as D (6 bases). Germline loops: CDR1 MNHEY, CDR2 SVGEGT. The CDR3 spans 18 residues. Trimming removed 6 bases at V and 6 bases at J, with 30 bases between.

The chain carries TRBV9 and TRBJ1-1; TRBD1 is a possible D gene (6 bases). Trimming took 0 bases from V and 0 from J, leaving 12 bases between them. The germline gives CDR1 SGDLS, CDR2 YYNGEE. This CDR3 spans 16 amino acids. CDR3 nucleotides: TGTGCCAGCAGCGTAGAAGGACAGATATTGAACACTGAAGCTTTCTTT. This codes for CASSVEGQILNTEAFF.

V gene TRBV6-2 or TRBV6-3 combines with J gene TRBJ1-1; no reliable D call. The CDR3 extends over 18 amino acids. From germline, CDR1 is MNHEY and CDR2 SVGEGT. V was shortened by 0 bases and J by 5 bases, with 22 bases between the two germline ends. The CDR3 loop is CASSYSGSSGTGVTEAFF. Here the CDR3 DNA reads TGTGCCAGCAGTTACTCGGGCTCGTCTGGCACGGGAGTAACTGAAGCTTTCTTT.

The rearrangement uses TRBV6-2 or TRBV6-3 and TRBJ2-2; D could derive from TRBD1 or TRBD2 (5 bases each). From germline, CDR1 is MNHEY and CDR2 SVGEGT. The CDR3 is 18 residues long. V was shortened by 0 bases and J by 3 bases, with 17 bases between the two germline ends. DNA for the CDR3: TGTGCCAGCAGTTACTCGAGGGGCGGGCGCCTCGACACCGGGGAGCTGTTTTTT. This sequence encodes CASSYSRGGRLDTGELFF.

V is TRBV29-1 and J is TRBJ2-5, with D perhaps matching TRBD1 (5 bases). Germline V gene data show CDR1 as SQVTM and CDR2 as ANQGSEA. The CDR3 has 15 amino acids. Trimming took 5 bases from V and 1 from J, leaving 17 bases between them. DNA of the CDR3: TGCAGCGTTCATCCCAGGGCACAGAGCCAAGAGACCCAGTACTTC. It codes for CSVHPRAQSQETQYF.

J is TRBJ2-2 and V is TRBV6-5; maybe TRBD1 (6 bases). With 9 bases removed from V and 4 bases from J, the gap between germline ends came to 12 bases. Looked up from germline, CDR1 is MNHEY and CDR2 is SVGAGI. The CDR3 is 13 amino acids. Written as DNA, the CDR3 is TGTGCCAGAAGAACAGGGACCACCGGGGAGCTGTTTTTT. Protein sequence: CARRTGTTGELFF.

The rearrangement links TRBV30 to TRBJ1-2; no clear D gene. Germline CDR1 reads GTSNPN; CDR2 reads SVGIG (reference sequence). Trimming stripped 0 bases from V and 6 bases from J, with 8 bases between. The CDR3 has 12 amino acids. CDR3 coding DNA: TGTGCCTGGAGTGTAGGTGTGAATGGCTACACCTTC. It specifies CAWSVGVNGYTF.

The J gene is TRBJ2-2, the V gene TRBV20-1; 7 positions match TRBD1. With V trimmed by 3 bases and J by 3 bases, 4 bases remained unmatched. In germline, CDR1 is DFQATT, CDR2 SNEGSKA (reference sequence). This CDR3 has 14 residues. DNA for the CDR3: TGCAGTGCTAGTTACAGGGGTTACACCGGGGAGCTGTTTTTT. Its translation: CSASYRGYTGELFF.

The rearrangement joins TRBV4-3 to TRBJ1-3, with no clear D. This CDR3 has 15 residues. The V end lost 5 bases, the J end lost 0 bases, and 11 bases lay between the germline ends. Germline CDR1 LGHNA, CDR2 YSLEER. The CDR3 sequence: CASSKWVRSGNTIYF. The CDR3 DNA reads TGCGCCAGCAGCAAATGGGTACGCTCTGGAAACACCATATATTTT.